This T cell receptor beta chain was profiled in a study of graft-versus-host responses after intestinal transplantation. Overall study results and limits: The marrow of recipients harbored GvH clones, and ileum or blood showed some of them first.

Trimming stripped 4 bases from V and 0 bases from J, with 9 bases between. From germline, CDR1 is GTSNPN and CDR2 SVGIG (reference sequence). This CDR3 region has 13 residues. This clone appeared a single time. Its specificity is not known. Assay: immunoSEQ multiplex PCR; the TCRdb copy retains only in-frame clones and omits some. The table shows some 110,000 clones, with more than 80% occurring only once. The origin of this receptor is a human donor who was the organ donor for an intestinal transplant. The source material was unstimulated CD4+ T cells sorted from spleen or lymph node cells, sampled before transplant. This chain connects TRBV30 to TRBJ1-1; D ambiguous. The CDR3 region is CAWNIQLNTEAFF. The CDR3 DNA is TGTGCCTGGAATATCCAGTTGAACACTGAAGCTTTCTTT.